A selection of T cell receptor beta chains follows, all from one sample in a study of OX40 agonist ivuxolimab in advanced cancers. The protocol was immunoSEQ multiplex PCR, while the TCRdb copy is restricted to in-frame clones and leaves out a portion. The repertoire consists of about 11,000 clones, with 78% occurring once and the leading ten covering about 20%. The specimen comprised CD4+ or CD8+ T cells sorted from blood, sampled in a trial of the OX40 agonist ivuxolimab. Source of these receptors: an adult with an advanced solid tumor such as melanoma, head and neck, liver or kidney cancer. The CDR3 runs from the conserved cysteine through the conserved F or W. A D gene is named only where the DNA matches it firmly. Some rows have no size entry. The others give once, few or many, or a class for an expanded clone.

v_call	clone_size	j_call	d_call	cdr3_nt	cdr3_aa
TRBV28	NA	TRBJ2-1	NA	TGTGCCAGCAGGCAGATGGGGGGCGATGAGCAGTTCTTC	CASRQMGGDEQFF
TRBV21-1	once	TRBJ2-3	NA	TGTGCCAGCAGCAAAGCGCGACAGATCACAGATACGCAGTATTTT	CASSKARQITDTQYF
TRBV9	few	TRBJ2-7	NA	TGTGCCAGCAGCGTAGTATCGGGCTACGAGCAGTACTTC	CASSVVSGYEQYF
TRBV10-3	NA	TRBJ2-1	NA	TGTGCCATCAGTGAGTCGAGGGGTTACAATGAGCAGTTCTTC	CAISESRGYNEQFF
TRBV11-2	NA	TRBJ2-7	TRBD1	TGTGCCAGCAGCTTAGGCCCTCTGGACAGGGTCTACGAGCAGTACTTC	CASSLGPLDRVYEQYF
TRBV5-5	NA	TRBJ2-7	NA	TGTGCCAGCAGCTTCAGCCCAACCTACGAGCAGTACTTC	CASSFSPTYEQYF
TRBV6-5	NA	TRBJ2-1	TRBD2	TGTGCCAGCGTGTTTAGCGGGGGCCCTAAAAATGAGCAGTTCTTC	CASVFSGGPKNEQFF
TRBV11-2	NA	TRBJ2-2	TRBD2	TGTGCCAGCAGCCTCGGTAGCGGGAGAGGGGGACGAGGAGCCGGGGAGCTGTTTTTT	CASSLGSGRGGRGAGELFF
TRBV27	once	TRBJ2-7	NA	TGTGCCAGCAGTTTATCCCAGGGTGGGAACGAGCAGTACTTC	CASSLSQGGNEQYF
TRBV7-9	NA	TRBJ1-2	NA	TGTGCCAGCAGCTTAGGAGGGGCGGAGGGCTACACCTTC	CASSLGGAEGYTF
TRBV4-1	NA	TRBJ2-7	NA	TGCGCCAGCAGCCAAGTCAGAGGCGCCTACGAGCAGTACTTC	CASSQVRGAYEQYF
TRBV7-3	NA	TRBJ2-7	NA	TGTGCCAGCAGCTTATTCCCTACGTCGGGTGAAAGATACGAGCAGTACTTC	CASSLFPTSGERYEQYF
TRBV27	NA	TRBJ2-1	NA	TGTGCCAGCAGTTTAATCTCACCCAACAATGAGCAGTTCTTC	CASSLISPNNEQFF
TRBV4-1	NA	TRBJ2-7	TRBD1	TGCGCCAGCAGCCCCAGAATCACGACAGGGACGACCGAGCAGTACTTC	CASSPRITTGTTEQYF
TRBV27	NA	TRBJ2-1	NA	TGTGCCAGCAGTCCCGCGGGATTACCAAATGAGCAGTTCTTC	CASSPAGLPNEQFF
TRBV13	NA	TRBJ2-1	TRBD2	TGTGCCAGCAGCTTAGAGGCGGGAGGTCTGCATGAGCAGTTCTTC	CASSLEAGGLHEQFF
TRBV7-9	NA	TRBJ2-7	NA	TGTGCCAGCAGCTTAGCAGAGGCCACCTGGCGATCCTACGAGCAGTACTTC	CASSLAEATWRSYEQYF
TRBV5-5	NA	TRBJ2-7	TRBD2	TGTGCCAGCAGTTTGTTGGGAGCGGGAGAGACCGGGCACTTC	CASSLLGAGETGHF
TRBV30	NA	TRBJ2-5	TRBD2	TGTGCCTGGACTAGCGGGGCCCAAGAGACCCAGTACTTC	CAWTSGAQETQYF
TRBV6-5	once	TRBJ2-2	TRBD1	TGTGCCAGCAGTTATGGACAGGTCCACACCGGGGAGCTGTTTTTT	CASSYGQVHTGELFF
TRBV5-6	NA	TRBJ1-2	NA	TGTGCCAGCAGCTTGGCCTCGCCGGGTGGCTACACCTTC	CASSLASPGGYTF
TRBV7-3	NA	TRBJ2-7	NA	TGTGCCAGCAGCTCCTCTCAGGGGTACGAGCAGTACTTC	CASSSSQGYEQYF
TRBV9	NA	TRBJ2-1	NA	TGTGCCAGCAGCCCTCAGGGGCGATTTTACAATGAGCAGTTCTTC	CASSPQGRFYNEQFF
TRBV5-1	NA	TRBJ1-2	NA	TGCGCCAGCAGCTTGGGGGCCGTCGGCTATGGCTACACCTTC	CASSLGAVGYGYTF
TRBV28	once	TRBJ1-1	TRBD1	TGTGCCAGCAGTTACACTGGGACAGGGACCCCTGAAGCTTTCTTT	CASSYTGTGTPEAFF
TRBV28	NA	TRBJ2-3	TRBD2	TGTGCCAGCAGTTTATCGGAAGGGACTAGCGGGAGTGATGCAGATACGCAGTATTTT	CASSLSEGTSGSDADTQYF
TRBV7-6	NA	TRBJ1-1	NA	TGTGCCAGCAGCTTAAGTGGGCAGAGTGAAGCTTTCTTT	CASSLSGQSEAFF
TRBV27	NA	TRBJ2-5	NA	TGTGCCAGCAGTCGAGTGGTCCAAGAGACCCAGTACTTC	CASSRVVQETQYF
TRBV18	NA	TRBJ1-1	NA	TGTGCCAGCTTTAGGACAGCCTTGAAGAACACTGAAGCTTTCTTT	CASFRTALKNTEAFF
TRBV27	NA	TRBJ2-1	TRBD2	TGTGCCAGCAGTTTAGCGGGAGGGAGCAATGAGCAGTTCTTC	CASSLAGGSNEQFF
TRBV13	NA	TRBJ2-3	NA	TGTGCCAGCAGCTCATACATATGGGACCGGGACTCAAGGACAGATACGCAGTATTTT	CASSSYIWDRDSRTDTQYF
TRBV6-6	NA	TRBJ2-3	NA	TGTGCCAGCAGTTACTCTAGGGGGGGGCTTGCAGATACGCAGTATTTT	CASSYSRGGLADTQYF
TRBV9	NA	TRBJ2-7	NA	TGTGCCAGCAGCGTGAGTAGTTCCCTCTACTACGAGCAGTACTTC	CASSVSSSLYYEQYF
TRBV7-3	NA	TRBJ1-1	NA	TGTGCCAGCAGCTTGACAGAGAACACTGAAGCTTTCTTT	CASSLTENTEAFF
TRBV11-3	NA	TRBJ2-3	TRBD1	TGTGCCAGCAGCTTAAGGACAGGGACCACAGATACGCAGTATTTT	CASSLRTGTTDTQYF
TRBV11-2	NA	TRBJ2-1	TRBD1	TGTGCCAGCAGCCCAAGGACAGGATTTTCCAATGAGCAGTTCTTC	CASSPRTGFSNEQFF
TRBV9	NA	TRBJ2-1	TRBD2	TGTGCCAGCAGCGTAAGACTAGCGGGAGACAATGAGCAGTTCTTC	CASSVRLAGDNEQFF
TRBV7-9	NA	TRBJ1-1	NA	TGTGCCAGCAGCCCACCCGGGACCGCGAACACTGAAGCTTTCTTT	CASSPPGTANTEAFF
TRBV14	NA	TRBJ2-6	NA	TGTGCCAGCAGCCTTCTGAAGGGGGGAATAGGGGCCAACGTCCTGACTTTC	CASSLLKGGIGANVLTF
TRBV23-1	NA	TRBJ2-5	TRBD1	TGCGCCAGCAGTCAAGGGGACAGACAAGAGACCCAGTACTTC	CASSQGDRQETQYF
TRBV28	few	TRBJ2-7	NA	TGTGCCAGCAGTTTTCTTGGAGGGTCTGCCTACGAGCAGTACTTC	CASSFLGGSAYEQYF
TRBV6-1	NA	TRBJ2-7	TRBD2	TGTGCCAGCAGCGGACTAGCGGAACACTACGAGCAGTACTTC	CASSGLAEHYEQYF
TRBV9	NA	TRBJ2-7	TRBD2	TGTGCCAGCGCCGGGACTAGCGCCTACGAGCAGTACTTC	CASAGTSAYEQYF
TRBV15	few	TRBJ1-5	TRBD1	TGTGCCACCAGCAGCTACAGGGGGTCCCAGCCCCAGCATTTT	CATSSYRGSQPQHF
TRBV27	NA	TRBJ1-5	NA	TGTGCCAGCAGTCCATCTGACAGTAGCAATCAGCCCCAGCATTTT	CASSPSDSSNQPQHF
TRBV29-1	NA	TRBJ2-7	NA	TGCAGCGTTGAAGGAGTTCAGGGGAAAAACTACGAGCAGTACTTC	CSVEGVQGKNYEQYF
TRBV4-3	NA	TRBJ2-7	TRBD2	TGCGCCAGCAGCCAAGATATTAGCGGGGGCCTTCTGGCCGACGAGCAGTACTTC	CASSQDISGGLLADEQYF
TRBV27	NA	TRBJ2-1	NA	TGTGCCAGCAGTTTATTTCGCGGGACAAAACACAATGAGCAGTTCTTC	CASSLFRGTKHNEQFF
TRBV29-1	once	TRBJ2-1	TRBD2	TGCAGCGTTGAAGGCCTAGCGGGAGTCTTTGAGCAGTTCTTC	CSVEGLAGVFEQFF